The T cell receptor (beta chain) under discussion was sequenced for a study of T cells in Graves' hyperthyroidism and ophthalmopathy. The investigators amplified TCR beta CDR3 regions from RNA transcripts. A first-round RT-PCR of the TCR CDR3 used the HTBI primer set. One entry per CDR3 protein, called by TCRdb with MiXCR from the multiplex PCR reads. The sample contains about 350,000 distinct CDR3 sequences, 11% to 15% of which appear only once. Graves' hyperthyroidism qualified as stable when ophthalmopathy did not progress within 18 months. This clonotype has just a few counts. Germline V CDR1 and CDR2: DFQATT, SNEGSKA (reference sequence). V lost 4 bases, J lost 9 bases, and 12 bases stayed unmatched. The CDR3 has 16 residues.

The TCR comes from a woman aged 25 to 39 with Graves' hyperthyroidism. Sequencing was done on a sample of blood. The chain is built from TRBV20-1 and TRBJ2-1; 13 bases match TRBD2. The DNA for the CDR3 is TGCAGTGCTAAAGACGTCGGGACTAGCGGGATCGGTGAGCAGTTCTTC. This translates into CSAKDVGTSGIGEQFF.